These 24 T cell receptor beta chains share one sample of origin, sequenced in a study of blood T cell repertoires in COVID-19. The method was immunoSEQ multiplex PCR; TCRdb's version includes in-frame clones alone and lacks a portion of them. The table lists fewer than 350,000 clones, 81% of them singletons. Sequenced material: peripheral blood. The receptors originated from a woman between 55 and 75 years old with active or convalescent COVID-19.

The chain joins TRBV27 to TRBJ1-2; 11 positions agree with TRBD1. J gave up 5 bases and V 5 bases, and 13 bases lay outside the gene matches. Germline CDR1 MNHEY, CDR2 SMNVEV (reference sequence). The CDR3 is made up of 17 amino acids. CDR3 region: CASSPIIGQGATYGYTF. The DNA of the CDR3 is TGTGCCAGCAGTCCGATAATCGGACAGGGGGCGACATATGGCTACACCTTC.

The chain links TRBV6-1 to TRBJ1-6; 7 bases fit TRBD1. There are 17 residues in the CDR3. Germline trimming cut 4 bases from V and 0 bases from J; bases unmatched to any gene: 6. Germline loops: CDR1 MNHNS, CDR2 SASEGT. This chain's CDR3 is CASSGRNRGSYNSPLHF. The CDR3 region has the DNA TGTGCCAGCAGTGGAAGAAACAGGGGCTCCTATAATTCACCCCTCCACTTT.

The genes are TRBV9 and TRBJ2-3; 14 bases are shared with TRBD2. Trimming at V came to 4 bases and at J to 0 bases, leaving 13 bases not matched to a gene. The CDR3 is 20 residues long. Per the germline V gene, CDR1 is SGDLS and CDR2 is YYNGEE. DNA for the CDR3: TGTGCCAGCAGCCCGATCCGATGGGGACTAGCGGGGGAGAGCACAGATACGCAGTATTTT. It codes for CASSPIRWGLAGESTDTQYF.

This chain joins TRBV29-1 and TRBJ1-2; maybe TRBD1 (5 bases). Trimming took off 8 bases at V and 7 bases at J, with 11 bases between the two ends. CDR3 size: 10 residues. Germline CDR1 SQVTM, CDR2 ANQGSEA. CDR3 nucleotides: TGCAGCTCGGAAAGGGGTGGCTACACCTTC. It is translated as CSSERGGYTF.

This chain uses TRBV7-2 with TRBJ1-2; D gene uncertain. Germline V gives CDR1 SGHTA, CDR2 FQGNSA. This CDR3 is built from 17 residues. V lost 3 bases, J lost 8 bases, and 25 bases lay in between. As DNA, the CDR3 is TGTGCCAGCAGCTTTGTGGACTCTACCCCACCGAGTCGCGGCTACACCTTC. Translating gives CASSFVDSTPPSRGYTF. The variable domain in full, completed from reference TRBV7-2 and TRBJ1-2, reads GAGVSQSPSNKVTEKGKDVELRCDPISGHTALYWYRQSLGQGLEFLIYFQGNSAPDKSGLPSDRFSAERTGGSVSTLTIQRTQQEDSAVYLCASSFVDSTPPSRGYTFGSGTRLTVV.

V is TRBV7-8 and J is TRBJ1-1; 9 bases are shared with TRBD1. V dropped 1 base and J dropped 11; count of bases not matched to a gene: 8. This CDR3 has 14 residues. Germline lookup yields CDR1 SGHVS and CDR2 FQNEAQ. DNA of the CDR3: TGTGCCAGCAGCTTAGACGGTTGGGACAGGGACGCTTTCTTT. Its protein is CASSLDGWDRDAFF.

The V and J genes are TRBV28 and TRBJ1-5, with TRBD1 as a possible D gene (6 bases). Germline-derived CDR1 and CDR2 are MDHEN and SYDVKM. This CDR3 contains 17 residues. Trimming removed 2 bases from V and 0 bases from J, with 14 bases in between. This CDR3 reads CASSLGGDTSSNQPQHF. Written as DNA, the CDR3 is TGTGCCAGCAGTTTAGGGGGGGACACTTCTAGCAATCAGCCCCAGCATTTT. The full variable domain, completed using reference TRBV28 and TRBJ1-5, is DVKVTQSSRYLVKRTGEKVFLECVQDMDHENMFWYRQDPGLGLRLIYFSYDVKMKEKGDIPEGYSVSREKKERFSLILESASTNQTSMYLCASSLGGDTSSNQPQHFGDGTRLSIL.

The gene calls are TRBV2 and TRBJ2-7, with 10 bases matching TRBD2. This CDR3 spans 15 amino acids. The junction had 5 bases not matched to a gene; V was cut back by 4 bases and J by 2 bases. Germline V lookup: CDR1 SNHLY, CDR2 FYNNEI. CDR3 in DNA: TGTGCCAGCAGTGGCGGTCTAGCGGGGGCCTACGAGCAGTACTTC. It codes for CASSGGLAGAYEQYF.

The chain combines TRBV5-6 with TRBJ1-5; D not certain. The CDR3 totals 15 residues. Trimming removed 0 bases from V and 7 bases from J, with 14 bases in between. The V gene's germline CDR1 is SGHDT and CDR2 YYEEEE. In nucleotides, the CDR3 is TGTGCCAGCAGCTTGGGAGGAAACCCCTACCAGCCCCAGCATTTT. Translation: CASSLGGNPYQPQHF. Looking up the rest from reference TRBV5-6 and TRBJ1-5 gives the full variable domain: DAGVTQSPTHLIKTRGQQVTLRCSPKSGHDTVSWYQQALGQGPQFIFQYYEEEERQRGNFPDRFSGHQFPNYSSELNVNALLLGDSALYLCASSLGGNPYQPQHFGDGTRLSIL.

The V and J genes are TRBV6-6 and TRBJ2-3, with D hard to call. The CDR3 extends over 13 amino acids. V lost 8 bases and J 1 base, leaving 10 bases between the germline ends. Germline values: CDR1 MNHNY, CDR2 SVGAGI (reference sequence). The CDR3 protein is CASSSGGTDTQYF. In nucleotides, the CDR3 is TGTGCCAGCTCCTCCGGAGGCACAGATACGCAGTATTTT.

The chain is built from TRBV18 and TRBJ1-4; the D gene is possibly TRBD1 (6 bases). V lost 6 bases and J lost 2, with 13 bases in between. Germline values: CDR1 KGHSH, CDR2 LQKENI. The CDR3 is 15 residues long. CDR3 sequence: CASSPRGGTNEKLFF. CDR3 DNA sequence: TGTGCCAGCTCTCCTCGGGGGGGCACTAATGAAAAACTGTTTTTT.

The chain links TRBV5-5 to TRBJ2-7; 9 nucleotides agree with TRBD1. Germline CDR1 is SGHKS and CDR2 is YYEKEE (reference sequence). This CDR3 comprises 14 residues. With 9 bases clipped from V and 3 bases from J, the junction kept 10 bases outside the gene matches. DNA of the CDR3: TGTGCCATGCCGGTGAGACAGGGGGACTACGAGCAGTACTTC. Encoded protein: CAMPVRQGDYEQYF.

The chain links TRBV9 to TRBJ2-3, with 11 bases identical to TRBD1. Unmatched junction bases numbered 4, after V lost 2 bases and J lost 2 bases. CDR1 SGDLS and CDR2 YYNGEE come from the germline V gene. The CDR3 runs 16 residues. CDR3 nucleotide sequence: TGTGCCAGCAGCGTGGAGGACAGGGGGCTCACAGATACGCAGTATTTT. Residues: CASSVEDRGLTDTQYF.

The V call is TRBV18, the J call TRBJ2-6, with 9 bases fitting TRBD1. There are 18 residues in the CDR3. The germline gives CDR1 KGHSH, CDR2 LQKENI. The V and J ends lost 3 bases and 0 bases, in that order; junction bases with no gene match: 6. Written as DNA, the CDR3 is TGTGCCAGCTCACCCTCAGGACAGGGGCACTCTGGGGCCAACGTCCTGACTTTC. It specifies CASSPSGQGHSGANVLTF.

The chain uses TRBV18 and TRBJ1-2; tentative D call: TRBD1 (5 bases). The CDR3 length is 15 residues. CDR1 is KGHSH and CDR2 is LQKENI in the germline V gene. V lost 3 bases to trimming and J lost 6 bases, with 17 bases between them. CDR3 in DNA: TGTGCCAGCTCACCTACTTTAGGGGAATGGAATGGCTACACCTTC. It yields the protein CASSPTLGEWNGYTF.

The V gene is TRBV12-3 or TRBV12-4, the J gene TRBJ1-2, with TRBD1 matching 7 bases. This CDR3 has 13 residues. Trimming cost V 6 bases and J 8 bases; bases outside gene matches: 9. The CDR3 nucleotides read TGTGCCAGCAGCGGGGACAGAATCCTAGGCTACACCTTC. Protein: CASSGDRILGYTF.

The chain combines TRBV2 with TRBJ1-3; D is ambiguous. CDR3 length equals 14 residues. The V gene's germline CDR1 is SNHLY and CDR2 FYNNEI. Trimming shortened V by 10 bases and J by 0 bases, and 13 bases separated the two germline ends. CDR3 sequence: CATALGSSGNTIYF. The CDR3 region has the DNA TGTGCCACAGCCCTAGGGAGCTCTGGAAACACCATATATTTT.

This clone showed up just once. The CDR3 bases are TGTGCCAGCAGTTCGGTGAACACTGAAGCTTTCTTT. It codes for CASSSVNTEAFF. V and J are TRBV6-5 and TRBJ1-1; D remains unclear. CDR1 and CDR2 (germline): MNHEY, SVGAGI. V was cut by 4 bases and J by 0 bases, with 3 bases left in between. The CDR3 is 12 amino acids.

The rearrangement uses TRBV6-1 and TRBJ1-4, with TRBD1 matching 9 bases. J lost 5 bases, V lost 2 bases, and 6 bases had no gene match. The CDR3 totals 16 residues. The germline V gene encodes CDR1 MNHNS and CDR2 SASEGT. CDR3 sequence: CASSEQTGTGNEKLFF. DNA of the CDR3: TGTGCCAGCAGTGAACAAACCGGGACAGGGAATGAAAAACTGTTTTTT.

The rearrangement uses TRBV19 and TRBJ2-7; 10 nucleotides match TRBD1. The CDR3 has 13 residues. Trimming took 3 bases from V and 6 from J; bases not matched to a gene: 2. The germline gives CDR1 LNHDA, CDR2 SQIVND (reference sequence). For the CDR3, the DNA is TGTGCCAGTAGTATGCGGACAGGGGGCGAGCAGTACTTC. Its translation: CASSMRTGGEQYF.

The chain carries TRBV10-3 and TRBJ1-5, with D possibly being TRBD1 (5 bases). V lost 0 bases and J 7 bases, leaving 13 bases between the germline ends. The CDR3 is 15 residues long. Germline lookup yields CDR1 ENHRY and CDR2 SYGVKD. This CDR3 is CAISESKARGQPQHF. For the CDR3, the DNA is TGTGCCATCAGTGAGTCGAAGGCTAGGGGCCAGCCCCAGCATTTT.

The V and J genes are TRBV18 and TRBJ2-5, with TRBD1 identical over 10 bases. Germline lookup yields CDR1 KGHSH and CDR2 LQKENI. The CDR3 has 14 residues. V shed 3 bases and J 4 bases; nucleotides not matched to a gene: 2. CDR3 nucleotides: TGTGCCAGCTCACCCAGGACAGGGGGAGAGACCCAGTACTTC. Encoded protein: CASSPRTGGETQYF. The whole variable domain, remainder taken from reference TRBV18 and TRBJ2-5, is NAGVMQNPRHLVRRRGQEARLRCSPMKGHSHVYWYRQLPEEGLKFMVYLQKENIIDESGMPKERFSAEFPKEGPSILRIQQVVRGDSAAYFCASSPRTGGETQYFGPGTRLLVL.

The gene calls are TRBV3-1 (or the pseudogene TRBV3-2) and TRBJ2-2, with D possibly being TRBD1 (5 bases). The CDR3 runs to 18 residues. Trimming removed 1 base at V and 0 bases at J, with 15 bases between. The germline gives CDR1 LGHDT, CDR2 YNNKEL (reference sequence). Here the CDR3 DNA reads TGTGCCAGCAGCCAAGCTATTGGACAACCTACGAACACCGGGGAGCTGTTTTTT. It yields the protein CASSQAIGQPTNTGELFF.

The rearrangement links TRBV15 to TRBJ1-5; 9 bases agree with TRBD1. The CDR3 consists of 15 residues. Germline-derived CDR1 and CDR2 are LNHNV and YYDKDF (reference sequence). The J segment lost 6 bases and the V segment lost 1 base, leaving 4 bases of the junction unmatched. The CDR3 loop reads CATSRVGTGRQPQHF. The CDR3 bases are TGTGCCACCAGCAGAGTAGGGACAGGGCGTCAGCCCCAGCATTTT.